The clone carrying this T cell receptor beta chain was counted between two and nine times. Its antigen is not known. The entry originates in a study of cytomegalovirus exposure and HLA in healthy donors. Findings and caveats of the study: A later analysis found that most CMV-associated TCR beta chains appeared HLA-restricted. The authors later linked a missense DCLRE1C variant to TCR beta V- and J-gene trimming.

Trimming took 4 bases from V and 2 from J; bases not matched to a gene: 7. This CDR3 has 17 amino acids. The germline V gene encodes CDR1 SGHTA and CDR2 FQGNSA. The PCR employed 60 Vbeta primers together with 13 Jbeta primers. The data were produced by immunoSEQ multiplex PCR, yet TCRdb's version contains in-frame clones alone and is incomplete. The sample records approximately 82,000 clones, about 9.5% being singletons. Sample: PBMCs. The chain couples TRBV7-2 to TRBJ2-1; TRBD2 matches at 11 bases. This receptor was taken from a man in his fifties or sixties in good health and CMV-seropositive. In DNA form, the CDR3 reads TGTGCCAGCAGCTCAACTAGCGGGGGTGGGGCCTACAATGAGCAGTTCTTC. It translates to CASSSTSGGGAYNEQFF.